This record concerns one T cell receptor (beta chain) sequence. This clonotype occurred many times. There is no known antigen for this receptor. No base quality values were provided; no much bigger clone lies one nucleotide off. RNA was isolated from bulk, unsorted tissue, and RNA quality was assessed with a NanoDrop ND-1000 and an Agilent 2100. Donors were newly diagnosed lung cancer patients admitted for thoracic surgery in China between August and November 2014, without prior chemotherapy. Anyone who had undergone radiotherapy or chemotherapy before, or who had another cancer at the same time, was left out of the study. Surgical tissue pieces of roughly 1-2 cm3 were preserved in RNAlater solution and stored at -80 °C until use. Receptor libraries were prepared by multiplex PCR. The sequencing machine was an Illumina HiSeq 2500. TCRbeta libraries were constructed through three rounds of nested PCR with primers (Table S4) according to protocols modified from ARM-PCR. Before sequencing, PCR products of 200-500 bp were excised from the gel and purified with the QIAquick gel extraction kit. In the authors' own workflow: Trimmomatic was used to clean the reads, FLASH merged the cleaned reads into complete CDR3 sequences, and MiTCR assigned the sequences to V(D)J germline segments. Clonal diversity was calculated as the inverse Simpson's index using VDJtools. In-frame sequences lacking a premature stop codon were counted as productive reads. The raw public reads went through TCRdb reprocessing: fastp at Q25, MiXCR clone calling, in-frame beta chains kept. Rows are combined by CDR3 protein, so each entry shows the most common genes and DNA. TCRdb, not the original authors, processed these V and J calls. The sample table contains approximately 90,000 distinct CDR3 sequences; only one count was recorded for just over 65% of them. The top ten clones comprise about 17% of the sample.

This sample is part of a study of tumor and adjacent non-tumor tissue in lung cancer listed by TCRdb under 2018. About the study as a whole: Patients with adenocarcinoma (roughly 12), squamous cell carcinoma (2) and small cell lung cancer (1) were included in the cohort. The approximately 15 enrolled patients, of whom some 10 were men and 5 were women, were aged roughly 31 to 85 years and were diagnosed with TNM stage I to III disease. In total, sequencing yielded 130,000,000 or so productive TCRbeta reads, which works out to an average of around 4.2 million reads per sample. The study compared bulk TCRbeta repertoires between lung tumor tissue and matched distant non-tumor lung tissue from 15 lung cancer patients. TCRbeta CDR3 sequencing was performed on thirty paired specimens, with one tumor sample and one normal lung sample collected per patient. Results and caveats for the whole study, not just this receptor: Neither the sequencing platform nor unique molecular identifiers are mentioned in the methods. Because peripheral blood was not sequenced, the blood TCRbeta repertoires of the lung cancer patients in the study went unexamined. Only approximately 14 patients were included in the cohort, and the need for larger samples and more detailed clinical data was noted by the authors. The top 100 clones accounted for a significantly larger cumulative portion of the repertoire in normal lung than in tumor tissue. Significantly higher TCR diversity (inverse Simpson) was observed in tumor tissue than in normal lung tissue (approximately 440 vs 150, P = 0.0075, Mann-Whitney U test). Significantly higher TCR diversity was found in younger patients, and higher tumor TCR diversity was associated with shorter overall and disease-free survival.

The sequenced material came from lung tumor tissue. This sequence was found in a man aged 60 to 69 with non-small cell lung cancer.

The DNA reads as follows: TGTGCCAGCAGCACCCTCAGGGGAGATCACAATGAGCAGTTCTTC. The encoded protein is CASSTLRGDHNEQFF. Recombination connected TRBV7-9 to TRBJ2-1; TRBD1 is a weak D gene call, 6 bases matching. Sequences SEHNR (CDR1) and FQNEAQ (CDR2) are obtained from the germline V gene (reference sequence). V loses 5 bases of germline sequence and J loses 5 bases, and the interval between the two ends is 16 bases. Measured from the cysteine to the phenylalanine, the CDR3 is 15 residues long. Left in the record is the CDR3 DNA by itself, 45 bases read in frame from the first base.